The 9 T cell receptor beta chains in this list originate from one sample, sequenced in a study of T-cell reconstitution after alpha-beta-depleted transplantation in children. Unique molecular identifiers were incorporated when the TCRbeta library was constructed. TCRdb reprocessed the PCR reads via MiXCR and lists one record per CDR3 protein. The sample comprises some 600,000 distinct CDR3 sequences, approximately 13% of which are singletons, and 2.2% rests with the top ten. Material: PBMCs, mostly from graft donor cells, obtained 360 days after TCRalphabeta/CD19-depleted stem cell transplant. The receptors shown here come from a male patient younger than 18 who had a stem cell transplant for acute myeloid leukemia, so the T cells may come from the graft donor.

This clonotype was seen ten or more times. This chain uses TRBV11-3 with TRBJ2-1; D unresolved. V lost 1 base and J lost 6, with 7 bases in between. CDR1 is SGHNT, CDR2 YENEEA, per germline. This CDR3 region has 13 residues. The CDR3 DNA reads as TGTGCCAGCAGCTTAGGTAGTCCCAATGAGCAGTTCTTC. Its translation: CASSLGSPNEQFF.

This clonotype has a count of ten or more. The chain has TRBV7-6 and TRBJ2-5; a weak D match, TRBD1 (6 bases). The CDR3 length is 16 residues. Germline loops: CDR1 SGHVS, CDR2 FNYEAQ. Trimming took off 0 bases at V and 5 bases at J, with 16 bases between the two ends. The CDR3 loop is CASSLAALITGETQYF. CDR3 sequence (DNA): TGTGCCAGCAGCTTAGCGGCCTTAATTACAGGGGAGACCCAGTACTTC. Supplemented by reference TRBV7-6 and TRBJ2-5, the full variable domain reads GAGVSQSPRYKVTKRGQDVALRCDPISGHVSLYWYRQALGQGPEFLTYFNYEAQQDKSGLPNDRFSAERPEGSISTLTIQRTEQRDSAMYRCASSLAALITGETQYFGPGTRLLVL.

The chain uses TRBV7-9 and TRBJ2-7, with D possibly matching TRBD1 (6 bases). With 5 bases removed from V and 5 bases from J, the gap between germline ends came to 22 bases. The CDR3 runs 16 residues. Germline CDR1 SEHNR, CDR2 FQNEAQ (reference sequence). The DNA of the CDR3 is TGTGCCAGCAGCCCCCGCCCGGGCAGGGGTCCCAACGAGCAGTACTTC. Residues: CASSPRPGRGPNEQYF.

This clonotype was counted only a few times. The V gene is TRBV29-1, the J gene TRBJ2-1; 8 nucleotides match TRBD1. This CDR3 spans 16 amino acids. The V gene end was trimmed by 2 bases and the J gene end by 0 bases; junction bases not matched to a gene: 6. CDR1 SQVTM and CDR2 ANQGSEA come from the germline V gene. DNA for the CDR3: TGCAGCGTTGAAACCTACAGGGGGAGCTCCTACAATGAGCAGTTCTTC. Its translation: CSVETYRGSSYNEQFF.

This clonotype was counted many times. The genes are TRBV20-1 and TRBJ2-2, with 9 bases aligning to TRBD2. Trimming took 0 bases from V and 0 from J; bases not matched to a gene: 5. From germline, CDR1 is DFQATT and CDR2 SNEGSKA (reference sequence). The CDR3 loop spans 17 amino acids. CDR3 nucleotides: TGCAGTGCTAGAGATCTAGCTAGCGGGACGAACACCGGGGAGCTGTTTTTT. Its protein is CSARDLASGTNTGELFF.

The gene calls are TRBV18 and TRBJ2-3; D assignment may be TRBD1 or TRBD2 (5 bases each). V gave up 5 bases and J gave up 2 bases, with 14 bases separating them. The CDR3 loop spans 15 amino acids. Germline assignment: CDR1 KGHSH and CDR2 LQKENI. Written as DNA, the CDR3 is TGTGCCAGCTCAAATCAGGGACCCGTCACAGATACGCAGTATTTT. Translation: CASSNQGPVTDTQYF.

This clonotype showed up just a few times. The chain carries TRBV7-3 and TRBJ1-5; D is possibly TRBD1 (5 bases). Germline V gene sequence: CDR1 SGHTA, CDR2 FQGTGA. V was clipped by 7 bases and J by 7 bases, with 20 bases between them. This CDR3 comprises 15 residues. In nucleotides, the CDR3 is TGTGCCAGCACAGATGGGGCAGGGTTAAACCAGCCCCAGCATTTT. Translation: CASTDGAGLNQPQHF.

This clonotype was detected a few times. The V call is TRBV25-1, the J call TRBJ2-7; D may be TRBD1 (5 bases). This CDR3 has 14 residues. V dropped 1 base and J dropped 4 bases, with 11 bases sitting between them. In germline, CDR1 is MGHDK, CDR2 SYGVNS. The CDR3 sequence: CASSESGAGYEQYF. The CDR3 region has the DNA TGTGCCAGCAGTGAATCTGGGGCAGGTTACGAGCAGTACTTC.

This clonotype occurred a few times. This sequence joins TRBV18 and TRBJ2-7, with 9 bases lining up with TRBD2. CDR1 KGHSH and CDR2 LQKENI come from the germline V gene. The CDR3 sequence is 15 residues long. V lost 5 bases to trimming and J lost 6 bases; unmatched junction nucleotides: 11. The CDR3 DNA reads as TGTGCCAGCTCATCCCCTCTCGGGACTAGCCTCGAGCAGTACTTC. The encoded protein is CASSSPLGTSLEQYF.